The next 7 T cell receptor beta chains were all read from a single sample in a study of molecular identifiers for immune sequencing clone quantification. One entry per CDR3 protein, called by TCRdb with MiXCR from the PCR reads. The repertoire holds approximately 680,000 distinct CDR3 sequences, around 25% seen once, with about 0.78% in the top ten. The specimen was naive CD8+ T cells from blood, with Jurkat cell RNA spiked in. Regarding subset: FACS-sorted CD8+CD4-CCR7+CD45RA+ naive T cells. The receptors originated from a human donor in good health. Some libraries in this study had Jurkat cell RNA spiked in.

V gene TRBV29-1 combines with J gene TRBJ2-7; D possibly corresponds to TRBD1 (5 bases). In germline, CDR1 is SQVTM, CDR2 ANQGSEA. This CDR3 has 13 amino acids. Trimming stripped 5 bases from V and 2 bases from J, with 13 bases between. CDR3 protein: CSVFRGFTYEQYF. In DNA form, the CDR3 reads TGCAGCGTTTTTAGGGGATTCACCTACGAGCAGTACTTC.

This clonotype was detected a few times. The CDR3, as DNA: TGTGCCAGCAGCCCCGGGACAGCGCTCTACGAGCAGTACTTC. Translated, it gives CASSPGTALYEQYF. The rearrangement uses TRBV13 and TRBJ2-7, with 7 bases lining up with TRBD1. CDR3 length: 14 amino acids. Per germline, CDR1 PRHDT and CDR2 FYEKMQ (reference sequence). Trimming cost V 5 bases and J 3 bases; bases outside gene matches: 7.

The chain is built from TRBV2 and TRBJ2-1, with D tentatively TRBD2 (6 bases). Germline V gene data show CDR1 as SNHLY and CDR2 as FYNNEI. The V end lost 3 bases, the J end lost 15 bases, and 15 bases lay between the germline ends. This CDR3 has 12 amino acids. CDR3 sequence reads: CASSDGLFRPFF. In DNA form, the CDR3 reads TGTGCCAGCAGTGATGGACTATTTCGCCCGTTCTTC.

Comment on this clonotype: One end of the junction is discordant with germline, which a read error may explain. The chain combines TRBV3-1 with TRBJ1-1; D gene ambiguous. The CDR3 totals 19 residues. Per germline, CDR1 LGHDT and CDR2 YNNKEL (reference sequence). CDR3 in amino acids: CASSQDPLVWDHTNTEAVF. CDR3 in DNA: TGTGCCAGCAGCCAAGACCCCTTAGTGTGGGATCATACGAACACTGAAGCTGTCTTT.

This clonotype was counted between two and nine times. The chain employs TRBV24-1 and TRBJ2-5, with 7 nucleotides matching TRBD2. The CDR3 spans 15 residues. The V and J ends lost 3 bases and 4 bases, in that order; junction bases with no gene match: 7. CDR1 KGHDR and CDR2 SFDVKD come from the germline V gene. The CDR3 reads CATSDRDASGETQYF. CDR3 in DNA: TGTGCCACCAGTGATCGCGATGCTAGCGGAGAGACCCAGTACTTC.

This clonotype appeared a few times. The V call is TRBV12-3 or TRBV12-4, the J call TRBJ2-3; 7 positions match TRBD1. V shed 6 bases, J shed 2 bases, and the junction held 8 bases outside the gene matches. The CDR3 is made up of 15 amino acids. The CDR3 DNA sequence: TGTGCCAGCAGCCTCGACAGGGATCACACAGATACGCAGTATTTT. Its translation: CASSLDRDHTDTQYF.

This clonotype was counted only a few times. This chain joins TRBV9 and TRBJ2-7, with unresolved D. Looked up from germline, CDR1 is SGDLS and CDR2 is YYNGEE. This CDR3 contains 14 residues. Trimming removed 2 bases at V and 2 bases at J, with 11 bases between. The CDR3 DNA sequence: TGTGCCAGCAGCGTTTTCGGAGATGCCTACGAGCAGTACTTC. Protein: CASSVFGDAYEQYF.